A single sample is the source of the 25 T cell receptor beta chains below, sequenced in a study of blood T cell repertoires in COVID-19. The method was immunoSEQ multiplex PCR; TCRdb's version includes in-frame clones alone and lacks a portion of them. The sample records approximately 320,000 clones, roughly 90% being singletons. The sequenced sample was PBMCs or T cells enriched from blood (not recorded which). Receptors originate from a man aged 60-69 years who had recovered from COVID-19.

The chain is built from TRBV24-1 and TRBJ1-5; 7 nucleotides match TRBD1. V trimming: 4 bases; J trimming: 0 bases; junction bases outside the gene matches: 8. CDR1 KGHDR and CDR2 SFDVKD come from the germline V gene. This CDR3 is built from 17 residues. The CDR3 region has the DNA TGTGCCACCAGTGACACCCGACAGGGAGGTAGCAATCAGCCCCAGCATTTT. Encoded protein: CATSDTRQGGSNQPQHF.

This chain connects TRBV10-3 to TRBJ1-5; D possibly corresponds to TRBD1 (6 bases). There are 14 residues in the CDR3. Trimming pared 5 bases from V and 0 bases from J, leaving 8 bases between. The germline V gene encodes CDR1 ENHRY and CDR2 SYGVKD. Here the CDR3 reads CAISPDSSNQPQHF. Written as DNA, the CDR3 is TGTGCCATCAGTCCGGACAGTAGCAATCAGCCCCAGCATTTT.

The chain joins TRBV7-2 to TRBJ1-5; tentatively, D is TRBD1 (5 bases). Germline-derived CDR1 and CDR2 are SGHTA and FQGNSA. Trimming pared 8 bases from V and 1 base from J, leaving 15 bases between. The CDR3 has 15 amino acids. The CDR3 nucleotides are TGTGCCAGCTCGAAAGCGGGGGAAAGCAATCAGCCCCAGCATTTT. Translated, it gives CASSKAGESNQPQHF.

The J gene is TRBJ1-5, the V gene TRBV7-8, with 8 bases lining up with TRBD1. The CDR3 consists of 17 residues. The germline V gene encodes CDR1 SGHVS and CDR2 FQNEAQ. The trim removed 3 bases at V and 3 bases at J, leaving 10 bases unmatched. The CDR3 sequence is CASSLGRRGPNNQPQHF. The CDR3, as DNA: TGTGCCAGCAGCTTGGGCCGCAGGGGGCCTAACAATCAGCCCCAGCATTTT.

CDR3 sequence: CATSRAGTAKQETQYF. The CDR3, as DNA: TGTGCCACCAGCAGGGCCGGGACAGCGAAACAAGAGACCCAGTACTTC. The J gene is TRBJ2-5, the V gene TRBV15; 7 positions match TRBD1. The length of the CDR3 is 16 residues. The J segment lost 2 bases and the V segment lost 3 bases, leaving 9 bases of the junction unmatched. CDR1 is LNHNV, CDR2 YYDKDF, per germline (reference sequence).

This clone was seen once. This chain links TRBV5-1 with TRBJ2-2; D remains unclear. The CDR3 sequence is 13 residues long. The V gene lost 4 bases and the J gene lost 6 bases, with 10 bases spanning the gap. The germline V gene has CDR1 SGHRS and CDR2 YFSETQ. The CDR3 loop is CASSPPGAGELFF. The DNA for the CDR3 is TGCGCCAGCAGCCCTCCCGGAGCCGGGGAGCTGTTTTTT.

The V and J genes are TRBV7-9 and TRBJ1-6, with 10 bases identical to TRBD1. This CDR3 contains 16 residues. V gave up 3 bases and J gave up 7 bases; unmatched junction bases: 6. Germline CDR1 is SEHNR and CDR2 is FQNEAQ (reference sequence). The CDR3 nucleotides read TGTGCCAGCAGCTTGGGGGACAGGGGATCGAATTCACCCCTCCACTTT. It codes for CASSLGDRGSNSPLHF.

This clone was detected a few times. The chain links TRBV3-1 (or the pseudogene TRBV3-2) to TRBJ2-7, with 11 bases fitting TRBD2. Losses at the gene ends were 1 base for V and 5 bases for J; bases not matched to a gene: 1. Germline V gene lookup returns CDR1 LGHDT and CDR2 YNNKEL (reference sequence). This CDR3 comprises 14 residues. The CDR3 DNA follows: TGTGCCAGCAGCCAAGTAGCGGGAGGGAACGAGCAGTACTTC. Its translation: CASSQVAGGNEQYF.

The chain has TRBV18 and TRBJ2-7, with 13 bases that match TRBD2. The CDR3 is 16 residues long. Germline-derived CDR1 and CDR2 are KGHSH and LQKENI. V dropped 1 base and J dropped 2; count of bases not matched to a gene: 2. In DNA form, the CDR3 reads TGTGCCAGCTCACCACGGACTAGCGGGGGAACCTACGAGCAGTACTTC. Protein sequence: CASSPRTSGGTYEQYF.

Written as DNA, the CDR3 is TGTGCCACCAGTGATTCTGTAGACGGGGCCGGGGAGCTGTTTTTT. It translates to CATSDSVDGAGELFF. The chain employs TRBV24-1 and TRBJ2-2, with TRBD2 as a possible D gene (5 bases). CDR3 length equals 15 residues. The V end was cut by 2 bases, the J end by 6 bases, with 12 bases between. Germline loops: CDR1 KGHDR, CDR2 SFDVKD.

J is TRBJ1-1 and V is TRBV10-3; TRBD1 matches 7 bases. V shed 3 bases and J 7 bases; nucleotides not matched to a gene: 11. This CDR3 region has 15 residues. Germline CDR1 is ENHRY and CDR2 is SYGVKD. The chain's CDR3 is CAISDRDRGRVEAFF. CDR3 sequence (DNA): TGTGCCATCAGTGACCGGGACAGAGGTCGGGTTGAAGCTTTCTTT.

The J gene is TRBJ2-1, the V gene TRBV3-1 (or the pseudogene TRBV3-2), with 7 positions matching TRBD1. The CDR3 runs 14 residues. J gave up 6 bases and V 2 bases, and 4 bases lay outside the gene matches. The germline gives CDR1 LGHDT, CDR2 YNNKEL (reference sequence). The chain's CDR3 is CASSQSEGANEQFF. As DNA, the CDR3 is TGTGCCAGCAGCCAATCTGAGGGGGCCAATGAGCAGTTCTTC.

The gene calls are TRBV7-9 and TRBJ2-3, with D tentatively TRBD2 (7 bases). Germline V lookup: CDR1 SEHNR, CDR2 FQNEAQ (reference sequence). With 1 base removed from V and 8 bases from J, the gap between germline ends came to 10 bases. This CDR3 spans 13 amino acids. In DNA, the CDR3 is TGTGCCAGCAGCTTAGTAGGGGGGGTTACGCAGTATTTT. This gives the protein CASSLVGGVTQYF.

This chain joins TRBV7-2 and TRBJ1-1; TRBD1 matches 9 bases. The CDR3 runs 15 residues. Looked up from germline, CDR1 is SGHTA and CDR2 is FQGNSA. V lost 5 bases and J lost 4; bases outside the gene matches: 8. The CDR3 region is CASSPRTGAATEAFF. The DNA of the CDR3 is TGTGCCAGCAGCCCGAGGACAGGGGCGGCCACTGAAGCTTTCTTT.

This clone was detected once. V usage is TRBV20-1 and J usage is TRBJ1-1; maybe TRBD1 (5 bases). This CDR3 is 14 amino acids long. The V end was cut by 3 bases, the J end by 5 bases, with 16 bases between. Germline V gene lookup returns CDR1 DFQATT and CDR2 SNEGSKA (reference sequence). CDR3 bases: TGCAGTGCTAGTGATGCAGGGACTGTTACTGAAGCTTTCTTT. Translation gives CSASDAGTVTEAFF.

This chain connects TRBV18 to TRBJ2-7; 11 bases align to TRBD1. The V gene end was trimmed by 4 bases and the J gene end by 7 bases; junction bases not matched to a gene: 9. In germline, CDR1 is KGHSH, CDR2 LQKENI. This CDR3 contains 15 residues. This CDR3 reads CASSLFGQGAGEQYF. The CDR3 DNA sequence: TGTGCCAGCTCACTCTTCGGACAGGGGGCGGGTGAGCAGTACTTC.

The chain has TRBV5-5 and TRBJ1-2; D is uncertain. Per the germline V gene, CDR1 is SGHKS and CDR2 is YYEKEE (reference sequence). This CDR3 region has 15 residues. Trimming left V 5 bases short and J 2 bases short, with 16 bases between. CDR3 loop: CASRPAPRINYGYTF. CDR3 coding DNA: TGTGCCAGCAGACCCGCGCCCAGGATCAACTATGGCTACACCTTC.

CDR3 in amino acids: CASSSRGSSGNTIYF. The DNA of the CDR3 is TGTGCCAGCAGTTCCAGGGGGAGCTCTGGAAACACCATATATTTT. This chain links TRBV6-5 with TRBJ1-3; 7 bases are shared with TRBD1. This CDR3 is built from 15 residues. V shed 4 bases, J shed 0 bases, and the junction held 3 bases outside the gene matches. CDR1 MNHEY and CDR2 SVGAGI come from the germline V gene.

The chain combines TRBV23-1 with TRBJ1-1; tentatively, D is TRBD1 (5 bases). TRBV23-1 is an ORF; its function is uncertain. Trimming pared 0 bases from V and 4 bases from J, leaving 24 bases between. The CDR3 runs to 19 residues. The CDR3 DNA reads TGCGCCAGCAGTCAATCGATGGGCCAGGGCGGGAACGTAAGCACTGAAGCTTTCTTT. Translation gives CASSQSMGQGGNVSTEAFF.

This clone was detected only a few times. This sequence joins TRBV7-3 and TRBJ2-7; D possibly corresponds to TRBD1 (6 bases). The germline V gene has CDR1 SGHTA and CDR2 FQGTGA. Deletions cut 2 bases from V and 3 bases from J, with 11 bases between. The CDR3 loop spans 14 amino acids. The CDR3 nucleotides are TGTGCCAGCAGCTTATCACAGGACAGCTACGAGCAGTACTTC. This sequence encodes CASSLSQDSYEQYF.

J is TRBJ2-2 and V is TRBV5-4; 7 bases are shared with TRBD1. CDR1 SGHNT and CDR2 YYREEE come from the germline V gene (reference sequence). Germline trimming cut 0 bases from V and 1 base from J; bases unmatched to any gene: 6. The CDR3 has 17 amino acids. The CDR3 region is CASSLATGVGNTGELFF. As DNA, the CDR3 is TGTGCCAGCAGCTTGGCAACAGGGGTGGGGAACACCGGGGAGCTGTTTTTT.

This chain connects TRBV7-9 to TRBJ1-1, with D possibly being TRBD1 (6 bases). Trimming pared 5 bases from V and 7 bases from J, leaving 20 bases between. CDR3 length: 15 amino acids. Germline assignment: CDR1 SEHNR and CDR2 FQNEAQ (reference sequence). CDR3 amino acids: CASSPGGAATIEAFF. The CDR3 coding sequence is TGTGCCAGCAGCCCTGGGGGGGCCGCTACTATTGAAGCTTTCTTT.

J is TRBJ1-1 and V is TRBV18; a weak D match, TRBD1 (5 bases). The CDR3 contains 15 residues. The V gene lost 8 bases and the J gene lost 4 bases, with 20 bases spanning the gap. The germline V gene has CDR1 KGHSH and CDR2 LQKENI. The CDR3 sequence is CASATNQGGTTEAFF. The CDR3 DNA reads TGTGCCAGCGCCACCAATCAGGGAGGGACCACTGAAGCTTTCTTT. The complete variable domain, with remaining parts taken from reference TRBV18 and TRBJ1-1, reads NAGVMQNPRHLVRRRGQEARLRCSPMKGHSHVYWYRQLPEEGLKFMVYLQKENIIDESGMPKERFSAEFPKEGPSILRIQQVVRGDSAAYFCASATNQGGTTEAFFGQGTRLTVV.

The rearrangement joins TRBV6-5 to TRBJ2-7, with 8 bases lining up with TRBD1. The CDR3 contains 13 residues. V shed 6 bases and J 4 bases; nucleotides not matched to a gene: 5. Germline CDR1 MNHEY, CDR2 SVGAGI. The CDR3 region has the DNA TGTGCCAGCAGGACAGGGGAAATATACGAGCAGTACTTC. Protein sequence: CASRTGEIYEQYF.

The rearrangement links TRBV11-2 to TRBJ2-3, with 7 bases that match TRBD1. The CDR3 consists of 15 residues. The ends lost 6 bases at V and 0 bases at J; junction bases unmatched: 6. Looked up from germline, CDR1 is SGHAT and CDR2 is FQNNGV. The CDR3 reads CASREGAYSTDTQYF. In nucleotides, the CDR3 is TGTGCCAGCAGAGAGGGGGCCTATAGCACAGATACGCAGTATTTT.